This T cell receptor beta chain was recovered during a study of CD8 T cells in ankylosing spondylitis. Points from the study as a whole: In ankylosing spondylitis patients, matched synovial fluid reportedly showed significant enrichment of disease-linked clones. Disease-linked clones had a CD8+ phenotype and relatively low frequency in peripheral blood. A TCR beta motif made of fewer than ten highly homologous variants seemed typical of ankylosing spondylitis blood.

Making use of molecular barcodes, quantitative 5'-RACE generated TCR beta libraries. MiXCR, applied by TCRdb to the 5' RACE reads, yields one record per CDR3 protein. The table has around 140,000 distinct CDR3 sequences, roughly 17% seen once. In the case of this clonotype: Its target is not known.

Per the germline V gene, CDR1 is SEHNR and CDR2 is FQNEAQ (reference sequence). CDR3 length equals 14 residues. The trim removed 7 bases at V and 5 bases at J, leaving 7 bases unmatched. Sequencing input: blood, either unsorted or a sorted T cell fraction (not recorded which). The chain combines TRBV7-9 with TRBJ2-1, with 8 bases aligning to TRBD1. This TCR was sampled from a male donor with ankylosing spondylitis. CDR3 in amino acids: CASIKQGVDNEQFF. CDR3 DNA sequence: TGTGCCAGCATCAAACAGGGGGTAGACAATGAGCAGTTCTTC.